The rows below give T cell receptor beta chains drawn from one sample of a study of blood T cells in healthy people across ages. TCRdb analysed the 5' RACE reads with MiXCR anew, one entry per CDR3 protein. The data hold 1.5 million to 2 million distinct CDR3 sequences, with roughly 28% observed a single time. Input material: blood. These receptors all stem from a woman between 25 and 40 years old in good health. CDR3s include the opening cysteine and the closing phenylalanine or tryptophan. The D gene is left open where the match is weak. The size entry is marked missing in some rows and otherwise reads once, few, many or a size class.

v_call,j_call,clone_size,d_call,cdr3_nt,cdr3_aa
TRBV20-1,TRBJ2-1,few,TRBD2,TGCAGTGCTAGTATCGGCCTAGCGGGAGAGGGTGAGCAGTTCTTC,CSASIGLAGEGEQFF
TRBV4-1,TRBJ2-3,-,TRBD1,TGCGCCAGCAGCCAAGCGCTTGGGACAGGTCCCACAGATACGCAGTATTTT,CASSQALGTGPTDTQYF
TRBV5-1,TRBJ2-7,-,TRBD1,TGCGCCAGCAGCGCTGGGACAGCCCTTTCCTACGAGCAGTACTTC,CASSAGTALSYEQYF
TRBV20-1,TRBJ2-5,-,TRBD2,TGCAGTGCTATCCCCGGGCGGGAGGGAAAGACCCAGTACTTC,CSAIPGREGKTQYF
TRBV29-1,TRBJ1-1,few,-,TGCAGCGTTTTGTTGGACCTTTACCGCACTGAAGCTTTCTTT,CSVLLDLYRTEAFF
TRBV15,TRBJ2-7,many,-,TGTGCCACCAGCAGAGATGGGCCCGTTTACGAGCAGTACTTC,CATSRDGPVYEQYF
TRBV11-2,TRBJ2-6,-,-,TGTGCCAGCAGCTCCCCCGGAGGGGGGATTTTGGGCTCTGGGGCCAACGTCCTGACTTTC,CASSSPGGGILGSGANVLTF
TRBV12-3/TRBV12-4,TRBJ1-1,-,-,TGTGCCAGCAGCAGTCATAGAGGGAAGAACACTGAAGCTTTCTTT,CASSSHRGKNTEAFF
TRBV12-3/TRBV12-4,TRBJ2-7,many,-,TGTGCCAGCAGTTTAGTTCGCAGGGAGCGATCCGAGCAGTACTTC,CASSLVRRERSEQYF
TRBV2,TRBJ2-7,-,-,TGTGCCGGCAGTCGGGGAAGGTGGGAGCAGTACTTC,CAGSRGRWEQYF
TRBV4-3,TRBJ2-7,many,TRBD1,TGCGCCAGCAGCCAAGATCGTACAGGATGGGACAGAGCCTACGAGCAGTACTTC,CASSQDRTGWDRAYEQYF
TRBV7-7,TRBJ2-3,few,TRBD2,TGTGCCAGCAGCTTGGCGGGAGGGCCGATGGATACGCAGTATTTT,CASSLAGGPMDTQYF
TRBV20-1,TRBJ2-7,-,TRBD1,TGCAGTGCTAGAGATTCGGGACAGAACTACGAGCAGTACTTC,CSARDSGQNYEQYF
TRBV7-2,TRBJ1-6,-,-,TGTGCCAGCAGCCAGAGACGCCCGGGAAATTCACCCCTCCACTTT,CASSQRRPGNSPLHF
TRBV2,TRBJ1-2,-,-,TGTGCCAGCTGGGGTTTCGCCGGCTATGGCTACACCTTC,CASWGFAGYGYTF
TRBV6-5,TRBJ2-1,many,-,TGTGCCAGCAGTATACCGGGGCCCCCCAATGAGCAGTTCTTC,CASSIPGPPNEQFF
TRBV7-2,TRBJ2-3,-,TRBD2,TGTGCCAGCAGCTTGGACCTAGCGGGAGCGGTCCTCACAGATACGCAGTATTTT,CASSLDLAGAVLTDTQYF
TRBV7-8,TRBJ2-7,-,-,TGTGCCAGCAGACCGACAGTCTACGAGCAGTACTTC,CASRPTVYEQYF
TRBV24-1,TRBJ1-5,many,-,TGTGCAACCATTGATCAGCCCCAGCATTTT,CATIDQPQHF
TRBV3-1,TRBJ2-3,-,TRBD2,TGTGCCAGCAGCCACGGGGGGGCCATTGATACGCAGTATTTT,CASSHGGAIDTQYF
TRBV5-5,TRBJ1-2,-,-,TGTGCCAGCAGCCCTGCGTGGGTCGAGGTTGGCTACACCTTC,CASSPAWVEVGYTF
TRBV20-1,TRBJ1-5,-,-,TGCAGTGCCTCCGGGACAAGGGATCAGCCCCAGCATTTT,CSASGTRDQPQHF
TRBV5-1,TRBJ1-2,-,-,TGCGCCAGCAGCTTGGAACAGACCAACTATGGCTACACCTTC,CASSLEQTNYGYTF
TRBV5-1,TRBJ1-2,-,-,TGCGCCAGCGAAGAGGGGGGCGGCTATGGCTACACCTTC,CASEEGGGYGYTF
TRBV5-1,TRBJ1-1,-,-,TGCGCCAGCAGCTTGGCCGGAATGAGGACTGAAGCTTTCTTT,CASSLAGMRTEAFF
TRBV7-2,TRBJ2-1,many,TRBD1,TGTGCCAGCAGCACTTCGGGACAGGGGCACAATGAGCAGTTCTTC,CASSTSGQGHNEQFF
TRBV7-2,TRBJ2-7,many,-,TGTGCCAGCAGCCCAGGGGGGCAGACATTCTCCACCTACGAGCAGTACTTC,CASSPGGQTFSTYEQYF
TRBV20-1,TRBJ2-5,few,TRBD2,TGCAGTGCGCAGCCGGGAGGTCGACAAGAGACCCAGTACTTC,CSAQPGGRQETQYF
TRBV12-3/TRBV12-4,TRBJ1-6,-,TRBD1,TGTGCCAGCAGTCCGGGACAGAGCTATAATTCACCCCTCCACTTT,CASSPGQSYNSPLHF
TRBV4-2,TRBJ1-5,few,TRBD1,TGTGCCAGCAGCCACAGGGGGGTTAATCAGCCCCAGCATTTT,CASSHRGVNQPQHF
TRBV7-8,TRBJ2-1,many,-,TGTGCCAGCAGCCCGGTGGCGCGCAACAATGAGCAGTTCTTC,CASSPVARNNEQFF
TRBV30,TRBJ1-1,-,-,TGTGCCTGGCGAATTGCAGGGACGCCCGAAGCTTTCTTT,CAWRIAGTPEAFF
TRBV27,TRBJ2-7,-,-,TGTGCCGGCAGTTTTGCAGGAAGCGGGTGGTACGAGCAGTACTTC,CAGSFAGSGWYEQYF
TRBV29-1,TRBJ2-1,few,TRBD1,TGCAGCGTTGGTGTAGGGGGCAGATACAATGAGCAGTTCTTC,CSVGVGGRYNEQFF
TRBV7-2,TRBJ1-1,-,-,TGTGCCAGCAGCCCCGGGCGAGACCTAGCAGGATTTTTGGCTTTCTTT,CASSPGRDLAGFLAFF
TRBV20-1,TRBJ2-1,few,TRBD2,TGCAGTGCTAAGTTGGCGGGAGGGTTCTTGAATGAGCAGTTCTTC,CSAKLAGGFLNEQFF
TRBV2,TRBJ1-2,-,-,TGTGCCAGCACTACGGGGGGGGGTTTCACCTTC,CASTTGGGFTF
TRBV11-3,TRBJ1-5,-,-,TGTGCCAGCAGCTTAGCGGGCAAAATCCGTAGCAATCAGCCCCAGCATTTT,CASSLAGKIRSNQPQHF
TRBV2,TRBJ2-7,-,-,TGTGCCAGCAGTGAGTCGGGGTTGGGGCTCGGCGAGCAGTACTTC,CASSESGLGLGEQYF
TRBV18,TRBJ2-7,-,TRBD1,TGTGCCAGCTCACACTCCGGGACAGACTACGAGCAGTACTTC,CASSHSGTDYEQYF
TRBV9,TRBJ1-3,-,-,TGTGCCAGCAGCGGTCGGAACTCTGGAAACACCATATATTTT,CASSGRNSGNTIYF